This TCR beta chain was recorded in a study of blood T cell repertoires in COVID-19. For the study at large: The analysed material was cDNA or gDNA that came from T cells, B-cell-depleted T cells, or PBMCs.

Study processing details: How many nucleated cells were present was estimated from reference gene primer amplification. The repertoire was sequenced with immunoSEQ multiplex PCR; TCRdb's copy has only in-frame clones and lacks some. The V and J calls and the clone size are those of that table, but D and trimming were determined from the DNA. The sample carries roughly 250,000 clones, 65% to 85% recorded once. This CDR3 is 14 amino acids long. Germline CDR1 reads LNHDA; CDR2 reads SQIVND (reference sequence). The germline V and J ends were trimmed by 7 bases and 3 bases, with 13 bases remaining between them.

Sequencing was performed on peripheral blood. This sequence joins TRBV19 and TRBJ1-5; D remains unclear. This receptor was taken from a human donor in a cohort sampled during active COVID-19. DNA for the CDR3: TGTGCCAGTACTTCCAACAGCAACAATCAGCCCCAGCATTTT. It codes for CASTSNSNNQPQHF.